The 31 T cell receptor beta chains below come from one sample, sequenced in a study of shared clonotypes between healthy human individuals. This table comes from immunoSEQ multiplex PCR, and its TCRdb copy is limited to in-frame clones, with some not included. The sample has more than 600,000 clones; about 91% are singletons. In the naive CD8 group, cells lacked CD45RO and were positively selected for CCR7, so terminally differentiated effector memory CD45RA+ cells were left out. Sample: naive CD8+ T cells sorted from blood. These receptors were obtained from a man in his thirties or forties in good health.

The chain couples TRBV7-9 to TRBJ2-1, with D uncertain. The germline V gene encodes CDR1 SEHNR and CDR2 FQNEAQ (reference sequence). Trimming pared 5 bases from V and 6 bases from J, leaving 8 bases between. The CDR3 spans 12 residues. CDR3 DNA sequence: TGTGCCAGCAGCCAGACCCGCAATGAGCAGTTCTTC. It specifies CASSQTRNEQFF.

The chain couples TRBV5-6 to TRBJ2-1; no clear D. CDR1 and CDR2 from the germline V gene are SGHDT and YYEEEE. The V gene lost 4 bases and the J gene lost 0 bases, with 17 bases spanning the gap. The length of the CDR3 is 17 residues. The CDR3 coding sequence is TGTGCCAGCAGCCCATACCGGAGCTTGATCTCCTACAATGAGCAGTTCTTC. Its protein is CASSPYRSLISYNEQFF.

The chain links TRBV6-1 to TRBJ2-7; the match to TRBD2 covers 8 bases. The CDR3 length is 14 residues. V shed 5 bases, J shed 3 bases, and the junction held 6 bases outside the gene matches. Germline-derived CDR1 and CDR2 are MNHNS and SASEGT. The CDR3 sequence is CASSHRLASYEQYF. CDR3 nucleotides: TGTGCCAGCAGTCATCGACTAGCGAGCTACGAGCAGTACTTC.

This clone was detected only once. The chain links TRBV6-4 to TRBJ2-1; tentative D call: TRBD1 (6 bases). The germline gives CDR1 MRHNA, CDR2 SNTAGT. V lost 5 bases and J 8 bases, leaving 16 bases between the germline ends. The CDR3 runs 14 residues. The CDR3 loop is CASSPRGDRHEQFF. In nucleotides, the CDR3 is TGTGCCAGCAGTCCCAGGGGAGACCGCCATGAGCAGTTCTTC.

To note about this clone: Other DNA sequences in this sample translate to the same CDR3. The rearrangement uses TRBV7-9 and TRBJ2-5; maybe TRBD1 (5 bases). Germline V gene sequence: CDR1 SEHNR, CDR2 FQNEAQ (reference sequence). The CDR3 is 14 amino acids. V lost 1 base to trimming and J lost 3 bases, with 9 bases between them. As DNA, the CDR3 is TGTGCCAGCAGCTTAGTGCAGGGTGAAGAGACCCAGTACTTC. Protein: CASSLVQGEETQYF.

The chain joins TRBV11-2 to TRBJ2-2; D unresolved. The CDR3 is 16 residues long. Per germline, CDR1 SGHAT and CDR2 FQNNGV. V lost 0 bases to trimming and J lost 3 bases, with 11 bases between them. The CDR3 reads CASSLEIKTDTGELFF. The CDR3, as DNA: TGTGCCAGCAGCTTAGAGATAAAAACGGACACCGGGGAGCTGTTTTTT.

V is TRBV5-5 and J is TRBJ2-7, with 13 nucleotides matching TRBD2. The J segment lost 0 bases and the V segment lost 4 bases, leaving 16 bases of the junction unmatched. The CDR3 runs to 20 residues. Germline V gene lookup returns CDR1 SGHKS and CDR2 YYEKEE (reference sequence). The CDR3 sequence: CASSLFWTSGRDPASYEQYF. The DNA of the CDR3 is TGTGCCAGCAGCCTGTTTTGGACTAGCGGGAGAGACCCGGCCTCCTACGAGCAGTACTTC.

This chain links TRBV2 with TRBJ2-3, with a possible D match to TRBD1 (6 bases). Germline CDR1 is SNHLY and CDR2 is FYNNEI. Trimming took 4 bases from V and 1 from J, leaving 12 bases between them. This CDR3 contains 15 residues. The CDR3 coding sequence is TGTGCCAGCAGTGCCAGGGACATATGCACAGATACGCAGTATTTT. Protein: CASSARDICTDTQYF.

A word on this clone: A junction boundary mismatches the germline segment, possibly from a read error. The rearrangement links TRBV7-9 to TRBJ2-1; a weak D match, TRBD1 (6 bases). The CDR3 has 8 residues. Germline V lookup: CDR1 SEHNR, CDR2 FQNEAQ (reference sequence). The CDR3 DNA follows: TGTGCCAGCAACCGGGACATCTTC. Its protein product is CASNRDIF.

The rearrangement joins TRBV27 to TRBJ2-2; no reliable D call. The CDR3 length is 12 residues. Germline V gene sequence: CDR1 MNHEY, CDR2 SMNVEV (reference sequence). V lost 5 bases and J lost 8, with 9 bases in between. CDR3 in amino acids: CASSLPRGELFF. CDR3 DNA: TGTGCCAGCAGTCTCCCTCGTGGGGAGCTGTTTTTT.

This chain uses TRBV15 with TRBJ2-7; D may be TRBD1 (6 bases). V was pared by 3 bases and J by 6 bases, with 15 bases between. CDR1 is LNHNV, CDR2 YYDKDF, per germline (reference sequence). The CDR3 runs 14 residues. For the CDR3, the DNA is TGTGCCACCAGCAGTGACAGGTGGCCCGCCGAGCAGTACTTC. Its translation: CATSSDRWPAEQYF.

Note on this clone: Other DNA sequences from this sample encode an identical CDR3 as well. The gene calls are TRBV9 and TRBJ2-1; D is perhaps TRBD2 (6 bases). The V end lost 0 bases, the J end lost 7 bases, and 11 bases lay between the germline ends. CDR3 length: 14 amino acids. Germline CDR1 SGDLS, CDR2 YYNGEE. The chain's CDR3 is CASSVAGARNEQFF. Written as DNA, the CDR3 is TGTGCCAGCAGCGTAGCGGGAGCTCGGAATGAGCAGTTCTTC.

The chain recombines TRBV6-5 with TRBJ1-2, with 10 bases aligning to TRBD1. Germline CDR1 is MNHEY and CDR2 is SVGAGI. The CDR3 runs 14 residues. Unmatched junction bases numbered 7, after V lost 5 bases and J lost 7 bases. The CDR3 DNA is TGTGCCAGCAGTGCGACAGGGGGCTTTTTTGGCTACACCTTC. This translates into CASSATGGFFGYTF.

The genes are TRBV11-2 and TRBJ2-5; 8 bases match TRBD2. V dropped 0 bases and J dropped 5; count of bases not matched to a gene: 8. The CDR3 extends over 16 amino acids. CDR1 is SGHAT, CDR2 FQNNGV, per germline. CDR3 DNA sequence: TGTGCCAGCAGCTTAGATAACAGCGGGAGAGGCGAGACCCAGTACTTC. It yields the protein CASSLDNSGRGETQYF.

This chain connects TRBV25-1 to TRBJ2-3; D assignment may be TRBD1 or TRBD2 (5 bases each). The CDR3 totals 14 residues. Germline loops: CDR1 MGHDK, CDR2 SYGVNS. With 4 bases removed from V and 9 bases from J, the gap between germline ends came to 17 bases. The CDR3 loop is CASSGGFASGTQYF. The CDR3 DNA sequence: TGTGCCAGCAGTGGGGGGTTCGCAAGCGGAACGCAGTATTTT.

V and J are TRBV14 and TRBJ2-1; D not certain. Trimming left V 4 bases short and J 3 bases short, with 13 bases between. Per the germline V gene, CDR1 is SGHDN and CDR2 is FVKESK. This CDR3 has 15 amino acids. CDR3 in amino acids: CASSLFTLNYNEQFF. The CDR3 DNA reads TGTGCCAGCAGCCTCTTTACTCTCAACTACAATGAGCAGTTCTTC. Full variable domain (rest looked up from reference TRBV14 and TRBJ2-1): EAGVTQFPSHSVIEKGQTVTLRCDPISGHDNLYWYRRVMGKEIKFLLHFVKESKQDESGMPNNRFLAERTGGTYSTLKVQPAELEDSGVYFCASSLFTLNYNEQFFGPGTRLTVL.

The chain couples TRBV4-1 to TRBJ2-7; D unclear. Germline V gene lookup returns CDR1 MGHRA and CDR2 YSYEKL. The CDR3 is 15 amino acids. The germline V and J ends were trimmed by 0 bases and 4 bases, with 13 bases remaining between them. The CDR3 here is CASSQEQLTWYEQYF. The CDR3 DNA reads TGCGCCAGCAGCCAAGAACAGCTAACCTGGTACGAGCAGTACTTC.

V is TRBV19 and J is TRBJ2-7, with TRBD1 identical over 7 bases. J lost 0 bases, V lost 4 bases, and 3 bases had no gene match. Germline CDR1 LNHDA, CDR2 SQIVND (reference sequence). The CDR3 is 14 amino acids. The CDR3 DNA sequence: TGTGCCAGTAGTAGACGGGACAGCTCCTACGAGCAGTACTTC. As protein: CASSRRDSSYEQYF.

This chain connects TRBV7-9 to TRBJ2-1; 14 nucleotides align to TRBD2. Germline V gene lookup returns CDR1 SEHNR and CDR2 FQNEAQ (reference sequence). V dropped 7 bases and J dropped 5; count of bases not matched to a gene: 7. The CDR3 has 16 amino acids. The CDR3 loop is CASNDGTSGSDNEQFF. The CDR3 coding sequence is TGTGCCAGCAACGACGGGACTAGCGGGAGTGACAATGAGCAGTTCTTC. Full variable domain (missing parts from reference TRBV7-9 and TRBJ2-1): DTGVSQNPRHKITKRGQNVTFRCDPISEHNRLYWYRQTLGQGPEFLTYFQNEAQLEKSRLLSDRFSAERPKGSFSTLEIQRTEQGDSAMYLCASNDGTSGSDNEQFFGPGTRLTVL.

The chain carries TRBV5-4 and TRBJ2-5, with a weak D call TRBD1 (8 bases). The germline V gene encodes CDR1 SGHNT and CDR2 YYREEE (reference sequence). Trimming removed 2 bases from V and 5 bases from J, with 13 bases in between. The CDR3 consists of 14 residues. CDR3 bases: TGTGCCAGCAGCTTAAAACAGGGGGGGGAGACCCAGTACTTC. Translation: CASSLKQGGETQYF.

J is TRBJ2-1 and V is TRBV4-3; 8 bases are a match to TRBD2. V was clipped by 1 base and J by 8 bases; unmatched bases: 7. The CDR3 has 15 amino acids. Germline V gene lookup returns CDR1 LGHNA and CDR2 YSLEER. The DNA of the CDR3 is TGCGCCAGCAGCCAAGCGGGGACTAGGACGGATGAGCAGTTCTTC. Protein sequence: CASSQAGTRTDEQFF.

J is TRBJ2-7 and V is TRBV11-2, with 8 bases matching TRBD1. Losses at the gene ends were 7 bases for V and 3 bases for J; bases not matched to a gene: 8. This CDR3 spans 14 amino acids. Germline CDR1 reads SGHAT; CDR2 reads FQNNGV. CDR3 nucleotide sequence: TGTGCCAGCACCCTTGGGACAGGCCACTACGAGCAGTACTTC. Protein: CASTLGTGHYEQYF.

In its sample, this clone was seen once. The identical CDR3 is also encoded by other nucleotide sequences in the sample. This chain connects TRBV27 to TRBJ1-4, with D maybe TRBD1 (6 bases). There are 14 residues in the CDR3. V was trimmed by 1 base and J by 6 bases, leaving 9 bases between them. From germline, CDR1 is MNHEY and CDR2 SMNVEV (reference sequence). This chain's CDR3 is CASSLLGADEKLFF. The CDR3 nucleotides are TGTGCCAGCAGTTTATTGGGGGCTGATGAAAAACTGTTTTTT. Together with reference TRBV27 and TRBJ1-4, the CDR3 gives the full variable domain: EAQVTQNPRYLITVTGKKLTVTCSQNMNHEYMSWYRQDPGLGLRQIYYSMNVEVTDKGDVPEGYKVSRKEKRNFPLILESPSPNQTSLYFCASSLLGADEKLFFGSGTQLSVL.

This chain uses TRBV11-2 with TRBJ1-1; TRBD1 is a possible D gene (5 bases). CDR1 and CDR2 from the germline V gene are SGHAT and FQNNGV. V lost 3 bases and J lost 5, with 13 bases in between. The CDR3 is made up of 14 amino acids. The CDR3 sequence is CASSLGLGRTEAFF. For the CDR3, the DNA is TGTGCCAGCAGCTTGGGGCTGGGGCGGACTGAAGCTTTCTTT.

This clone was seen a single time. The rearrangement joins TRBV6-1 to TRBJ2-7; weak D call: TRBD1 (6 bases). V gave up 4 bases and J gave up 3 bases, with 19 bases separating them. Germline lookup yields CDR1 MNHNS and CDR2 SASEGT. The CDR3 sequence is 16 residues long. The CDR3 sequence: CASSVQRTDPYYEQYF. The CDR3 DNA reads TGTGCCAGCAGTGTCCAGAGGACAGACCCCTACTACGAGCAGTACTTC.

This clone was detected a few times. The chain employs TRBV10-3 and TRBJ1-5; D is ambiguous. Trimming stripped 4 bases from V and 7 bases from J, with 14 bases between. CDR1 ENHRY and CDR2 SYGVKD come from the germline V gene. This CDR3 is built from 14 residues. CDR3 in DNA: TGTGCCATCAGTGCCACCAAGGGAGGACAGCCCCAGCATTTT. As protein: CAISATKGGQPQHF.

In the case of this clone: Distinct nucleotide sequences in the sample also encode this CDR3. The genes are TRBV4-1 and TRBJ2-7; 10 bases are shared with TRBD2. The CDR3 runs to 15 residues. Germline assignment: CDR1 MGHRA and CDR2 YSYEKL. V trimming: 1 base; J trimming: 3 bases; junction bases outside the gene matches: 3. The CDR3 sequence: CASSQGLAGGYEQYF. DNA for the CDR3: TGCGCCAGCAGCCAAGGGTTAGCGGGAGGCTACGAGCAGTACTTC.

The chain has TRBV30 and TRBJ2-1; a weak D match, TRBD1 (6 bases). Trimming took 1 base from V and 1 from J, leaving 14 bases between them. The CDR3 covers 16 residues. The germline V gene encodes CDR1 GTSNPN and CDR2 SVGIG (reference sequence). The CDR3 protein is CAWSAPPQGSYNEQFF. The CDR3 nucleotides are TGTGCCTGGAGTGCCCCTCCCCAGGGGTCCTACAATGAGCAGTTCTTC.

The chain is built from TRBV4-2 and TRBJ2-7, with D possibly TRBD1 on 7 matching bases. CDR3 length: 18 residues. V was trimmed by 1 base and J by 7 bases, leaving 26 bases between them. Germline-derived CDR1 and CDR2 are LGHNA and YNFKEQ. The CDR3 DNA is TGTGCCAGCAGCCAAGCCAGGGGGGAGTGGGAGACTACGTGGGAGCAGTACTTC. Amino acids: CASSQARGEWETTWEQYF.

The chain employs TRBV11-2 and TRBJ2-3; the D gene is possibly TRBD1 (6 bases). Germline-derived CDR1 and CDR2 are SGHAT and FQNNGV. With 2 bases removed from V and 1 base from J, the gap between germline ends came to 10 bases. The CDR3 contains 15 residues. CDR3 in DNA: TGTGCCAGCAGCTTACGTCCAGGGGGCACAGATACGCAGTATTTT. Translation gives CASSLRPGGTDTQYF.

The rearrangement uses TRBV28 and TRBJ2-1, with 11 nucleotides matching TRBD2. CDR1 MDHEN and CDR2 SYDVKM come from the germline V gene. The CDR3 loop spans 15 amino acids. Trimming at V came to 4 bases and at J to 9 bases, leaving 8 bases not matched to a gene. The CDR3 DNA reads TGTGCCAGCAGTTACTTTAGCGGGAGGGCCGGTGAGCAGTTCTTC. Its translation is CASSYFSGRAGEQFF.